The entry below describes one T cell receptor beta chain. This sample was included in a study of blood T cell repertoires in COVID-19. Across the study: Sources were T cells, B-cell-depleted T cells, or PBMCs; the material itself was cDNA or gDNA.

Methods used by the authors: Estimation of nucleated cell counts relied on the amplification of reference gene primers. Profiling relied on immunoSEQ multiplex PCR, and the TCRdb table lists in-frame clones only, not all of them. The V and J calls and clone size are taken from that table; D and trimming were inferred from the DNA. The sample consists of 250,000 to 350,000 clones, roughly 91% of them appearing once. Trimming cost V 2 bases and J 9 bases; bases outside gene matches: 9. The V gene's germline CDR1 is MNHEY and CDR2 SMNVEV (reference sequence). The CDR3 is 14 residues long. The age range of participants was about 18 to 95 years, with residence in fewer than 25 US areas.

This clonotype originated in a woman aged 50 to 60 who had been exposed to COVID-19. The V and J genes are TRBV27 and TRBJ2-7, with 8 bases matching TRBD1. The material sequenced was PBMCs or T cells enriched from blood (not recorded which). DNA of the CDR3: TGTGCCAGCAGTTTACGGCAGGGGGCTAGGGGGCAGTACTTC. It translates to CASSLRQGARGQYF.